This TCR beta chain was recovered during a study of identical twins. Study outcomes and limitations: Abundant beta clonotypes from cord blood bore fewer insertions; memory repertoires lacked this pattern.

Comment on this clonotype: Its antigen remains unknown.

Germline V gene lookup returns CDR1 DFQATT and CDR2 SNEGSKA (reference sequence). This CDR3 region has 13 residues. V was shortened by 0 bases and J by 8 bases, with 13 bases between the two germline ends. TCRdb independently ran MiXCR on the 5' RACE reads; one entry per CDR3 protein. The table lists fewer than 500,000 distinct CDR3 sequences, more than 20% of them singletons. The same sample was also studied in work on T cells expressing NK-cell markers. As reported in that work: Sorted T-cell subsets CD3+CD56+NKG2C+, CD3+CD56+NKG2C- and CD3+CD56-NKG2C+ were TCR beta-sequenced. The CD3+CD56-NKG2C+ fraction of a few donors was also led by these clonotypes.

The V gene is TRBV20-1, the J gene TRBJ1-2; possibly TRBD1 for D (5 bases). Sequencing input: CD4+ T cells sorted from blood. The TCR comes from a woman between 18 and 29 years old in good health. CDR3 in DNA: TGCAGTGCTAGAGATCCATACGGGGACGGCTACACCTTC. Its protein product is CSARDPYGDGYTF.